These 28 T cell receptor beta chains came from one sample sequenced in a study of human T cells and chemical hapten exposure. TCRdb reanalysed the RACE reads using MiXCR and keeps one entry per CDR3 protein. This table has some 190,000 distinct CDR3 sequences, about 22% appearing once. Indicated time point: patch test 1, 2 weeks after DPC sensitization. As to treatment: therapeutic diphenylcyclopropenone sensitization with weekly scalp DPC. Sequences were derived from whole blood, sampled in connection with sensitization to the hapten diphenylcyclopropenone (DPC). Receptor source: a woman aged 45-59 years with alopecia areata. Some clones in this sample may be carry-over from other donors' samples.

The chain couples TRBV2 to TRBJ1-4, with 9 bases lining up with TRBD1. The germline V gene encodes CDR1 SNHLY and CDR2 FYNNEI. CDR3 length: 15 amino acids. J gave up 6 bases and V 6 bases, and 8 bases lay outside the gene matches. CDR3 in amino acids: CASRDPWTGDEKLFF. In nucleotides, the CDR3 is TGTGCCAGCAGAGACCCTTGGACAGGGGATGAAAAACTGTTTTTT.

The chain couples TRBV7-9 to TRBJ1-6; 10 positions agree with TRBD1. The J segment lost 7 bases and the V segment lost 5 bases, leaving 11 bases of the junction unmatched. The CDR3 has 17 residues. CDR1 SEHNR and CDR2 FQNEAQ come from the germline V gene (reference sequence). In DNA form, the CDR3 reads TGTGCCAGCAGCCTACAATTGTCGGGACAGGGGAATTCACCCCTCCACTTT. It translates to CASSLQLSGQGNSPLHF.

The CDR3 spells CASSLWGTDHSPLHF. In DNA form, the CDR3 reads TGTGCCAGCAGTTTATGGGGGACGGATCATTCACCCCTCCACTTT. The gene calls are TRBV27 and TRBJ1-6, with D possibly matching TRBD1 (5 bases). Germline loops: CDR1 MNHEY, CDR2 SMNVEV (reference sequence). The CDR3 consists of 15 residues. V lost 1 base and J lost 8, with 12 bases in between.

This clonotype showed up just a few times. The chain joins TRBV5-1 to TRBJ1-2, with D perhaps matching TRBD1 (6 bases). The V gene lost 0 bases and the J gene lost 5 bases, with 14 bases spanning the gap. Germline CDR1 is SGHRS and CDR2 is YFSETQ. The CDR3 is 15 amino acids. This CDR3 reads CASSLGTGNPYGYTF. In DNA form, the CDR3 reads TGCGCCAGCAGCTTGGGAACAGGGAACCCGTATGGCTACACCTTC.

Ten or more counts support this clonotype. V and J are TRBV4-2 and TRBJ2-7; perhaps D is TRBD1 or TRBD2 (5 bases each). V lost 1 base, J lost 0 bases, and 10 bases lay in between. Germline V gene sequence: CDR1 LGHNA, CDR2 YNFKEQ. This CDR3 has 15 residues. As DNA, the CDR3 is TGTGCCAGCAGCCAAGTACAGGACTCCTCCTACGAGCAGTACTTC. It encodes CASSQVQDSSYEQYF.

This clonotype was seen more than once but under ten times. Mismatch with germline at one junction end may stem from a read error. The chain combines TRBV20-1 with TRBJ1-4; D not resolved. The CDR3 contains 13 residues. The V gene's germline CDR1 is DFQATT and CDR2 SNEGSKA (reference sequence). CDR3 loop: CSARETTSEKLFF. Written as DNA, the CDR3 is TGCAGTGCTAGGGAGACCACTAGTGAAAAACTGTTTTTT.

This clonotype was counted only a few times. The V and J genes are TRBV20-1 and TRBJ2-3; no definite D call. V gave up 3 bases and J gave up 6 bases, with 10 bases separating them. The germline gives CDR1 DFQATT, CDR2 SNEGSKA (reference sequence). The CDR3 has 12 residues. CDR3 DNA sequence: TGCAGTGCTAGGCCCGTTCAGGATACGCAGTATTTT. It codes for CSARPVQDTQYF.

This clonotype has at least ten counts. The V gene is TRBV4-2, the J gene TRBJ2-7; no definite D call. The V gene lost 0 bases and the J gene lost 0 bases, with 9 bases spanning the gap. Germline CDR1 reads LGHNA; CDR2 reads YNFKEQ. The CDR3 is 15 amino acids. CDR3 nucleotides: TGTGCCAGCAGCCAAGATGCCAGCTCCTCCTACGAGCAGTACTTC. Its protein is CASSQDASSSYEQYF.

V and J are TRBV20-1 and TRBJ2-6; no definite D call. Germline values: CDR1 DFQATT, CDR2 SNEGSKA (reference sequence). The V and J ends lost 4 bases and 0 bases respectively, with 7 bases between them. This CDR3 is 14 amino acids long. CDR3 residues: CSATSLSGANVLTF. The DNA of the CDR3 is TGCAGTGCTACCTCCCTCTCTGGGGCCAACGTCCTGACTTTC.

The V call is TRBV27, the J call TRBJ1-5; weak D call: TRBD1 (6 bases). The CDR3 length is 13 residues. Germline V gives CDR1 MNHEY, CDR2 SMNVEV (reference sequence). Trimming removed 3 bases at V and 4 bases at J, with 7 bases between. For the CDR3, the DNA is TGTGCCAGCAGTTTTCAGGGGAATCAGCCCCAGCATTTT. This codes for CASSFQGNQPQHF.

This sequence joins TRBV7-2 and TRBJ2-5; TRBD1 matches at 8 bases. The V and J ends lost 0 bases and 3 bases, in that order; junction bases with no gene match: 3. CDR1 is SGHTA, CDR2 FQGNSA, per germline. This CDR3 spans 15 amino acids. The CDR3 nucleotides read TGTGCCAGCAGCTTAGCGTTGACAGGGGAAGAGACCCAGTACTTC. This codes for CASSLALTGEETQYF.

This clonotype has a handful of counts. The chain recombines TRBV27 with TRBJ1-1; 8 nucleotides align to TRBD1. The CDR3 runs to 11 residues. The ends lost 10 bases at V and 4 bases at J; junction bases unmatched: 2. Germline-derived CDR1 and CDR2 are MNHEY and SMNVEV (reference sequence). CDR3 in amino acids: CATQGATEAFF. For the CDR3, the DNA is TGTGCCACTCAGGGGGCCACTGAAGCTTTCTTT.

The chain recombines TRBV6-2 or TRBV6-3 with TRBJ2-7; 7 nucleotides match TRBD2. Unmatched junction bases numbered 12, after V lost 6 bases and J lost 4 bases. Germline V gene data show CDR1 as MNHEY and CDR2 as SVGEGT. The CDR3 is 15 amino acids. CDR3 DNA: TGTGCCAGCAGGCCACTAGCGACTAATAGGTACGAGCAGTACTTC. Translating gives CASRPLATNRYEQYF.

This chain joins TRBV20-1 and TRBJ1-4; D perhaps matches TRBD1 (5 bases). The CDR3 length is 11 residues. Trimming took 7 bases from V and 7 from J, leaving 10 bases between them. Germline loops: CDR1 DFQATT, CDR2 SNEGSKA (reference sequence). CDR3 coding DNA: TGCAGTGTCTCAGGGCCTGAAAAACTGTTTTTT. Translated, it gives CSVSGPEKLFF.

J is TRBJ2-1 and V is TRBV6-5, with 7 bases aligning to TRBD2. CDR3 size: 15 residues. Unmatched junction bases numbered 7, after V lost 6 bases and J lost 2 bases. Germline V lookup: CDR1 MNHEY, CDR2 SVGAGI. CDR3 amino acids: CASRRTLAAYNEQFF. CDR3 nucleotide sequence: TGTGCCAGCAGGCGGACTCTAGCGGCCTACAATGAGCAGTTCTTC.

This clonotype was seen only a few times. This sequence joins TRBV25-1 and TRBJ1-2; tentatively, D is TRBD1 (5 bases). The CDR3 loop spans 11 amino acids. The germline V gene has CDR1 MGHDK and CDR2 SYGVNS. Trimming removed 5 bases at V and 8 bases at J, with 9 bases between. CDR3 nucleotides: TGTGCCAGCAGTCAGGGACTGGGCTACACCTTC. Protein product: CASSQGLGYTF.

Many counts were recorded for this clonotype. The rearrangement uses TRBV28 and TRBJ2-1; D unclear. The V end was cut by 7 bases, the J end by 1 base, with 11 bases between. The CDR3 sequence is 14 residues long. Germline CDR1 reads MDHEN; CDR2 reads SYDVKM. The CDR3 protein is CASTVSGSYNEQFF. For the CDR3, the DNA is TGTGCCAGCACAGTATCAGGTTCCTACAATGAGCAGTTCTTC.

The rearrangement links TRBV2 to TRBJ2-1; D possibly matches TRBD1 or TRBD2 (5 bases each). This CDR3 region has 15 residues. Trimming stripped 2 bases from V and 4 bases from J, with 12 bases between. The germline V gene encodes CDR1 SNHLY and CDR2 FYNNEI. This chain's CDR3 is CASSEPGGGYNEQFF. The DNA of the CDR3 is TGTGCCAGCAGTGAACCAGGTGGGGGATACAATGAGCAGTTCTTC.

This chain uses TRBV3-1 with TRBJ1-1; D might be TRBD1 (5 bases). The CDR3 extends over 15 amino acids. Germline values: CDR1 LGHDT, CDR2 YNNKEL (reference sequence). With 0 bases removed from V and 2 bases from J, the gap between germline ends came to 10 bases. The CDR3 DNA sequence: TGTGCCAGCAGCCAAGAGGCAGGGCGAAACACTGAAGCTTTCTTT. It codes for CASSQEAGRNTEAFF.

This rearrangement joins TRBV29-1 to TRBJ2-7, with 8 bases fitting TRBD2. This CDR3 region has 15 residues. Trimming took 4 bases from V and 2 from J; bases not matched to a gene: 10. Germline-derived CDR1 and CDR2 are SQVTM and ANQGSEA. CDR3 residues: CSVGWRGARTYEQYF. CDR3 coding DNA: TGCAGCGTTGGCTGGCGGGGGGCGAGGACCTACGAGCAGTACTTC.

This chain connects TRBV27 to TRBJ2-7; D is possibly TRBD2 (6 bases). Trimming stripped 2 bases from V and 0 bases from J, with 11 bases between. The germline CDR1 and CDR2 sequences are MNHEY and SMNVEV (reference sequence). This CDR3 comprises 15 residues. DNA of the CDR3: TGTGCCAGCAGTTTAGCGGCGGGGTACTCCTACGAGCAGTACTTC. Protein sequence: CASSLAAGYSYEQYF.

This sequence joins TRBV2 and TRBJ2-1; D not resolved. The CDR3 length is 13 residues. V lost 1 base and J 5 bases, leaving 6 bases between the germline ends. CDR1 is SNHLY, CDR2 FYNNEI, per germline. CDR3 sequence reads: CASSEEEHNEQFF. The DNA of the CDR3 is TGTGCCAGCAGTGAAGAGGAACACAATGAGCAGTTCTTC.

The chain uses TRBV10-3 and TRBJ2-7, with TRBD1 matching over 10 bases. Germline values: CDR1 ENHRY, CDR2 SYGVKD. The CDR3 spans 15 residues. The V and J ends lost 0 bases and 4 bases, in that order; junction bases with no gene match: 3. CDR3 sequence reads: CAISESPGQGYEQYF. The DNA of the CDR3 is TGTGCCATCAGTGAGTCTCCGGGACAGGGGTACGAGCAGTACTTC.

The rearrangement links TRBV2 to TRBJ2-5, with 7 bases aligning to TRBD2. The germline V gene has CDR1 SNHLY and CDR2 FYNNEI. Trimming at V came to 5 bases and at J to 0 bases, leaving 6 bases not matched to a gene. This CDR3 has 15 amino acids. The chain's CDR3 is CASSSLAGNQETQYF. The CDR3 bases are TGTGCCAGCAGTTCATTAGCGGGCAACCAAGAGACCCAGTACTTC.

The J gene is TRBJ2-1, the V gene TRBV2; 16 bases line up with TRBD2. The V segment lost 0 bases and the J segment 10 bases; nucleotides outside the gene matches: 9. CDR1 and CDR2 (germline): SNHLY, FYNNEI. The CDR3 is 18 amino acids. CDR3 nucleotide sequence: TGTGCCAGCAGTGAAGCGCCGGGGACTAGCGGGAGGGTTGACGAGCAGTTCTTC. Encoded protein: CASSEAPGTSGRVDEQFF.

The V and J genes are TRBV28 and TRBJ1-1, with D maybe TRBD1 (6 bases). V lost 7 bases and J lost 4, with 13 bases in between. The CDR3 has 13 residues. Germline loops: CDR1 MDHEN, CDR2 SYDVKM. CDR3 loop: CASKRPGATEAFF. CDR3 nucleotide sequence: TGTGCCAGCAAGCGCCCAGGGGCCACTGAAGCTTTCTTT.

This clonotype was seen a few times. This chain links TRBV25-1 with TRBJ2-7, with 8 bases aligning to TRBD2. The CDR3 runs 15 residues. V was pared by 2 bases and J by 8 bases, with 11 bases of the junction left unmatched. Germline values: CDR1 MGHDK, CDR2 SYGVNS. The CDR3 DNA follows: TGTGCCAGCAGTGAACCTGGCGGGAGGTCCGAAAAGCAGTACTTC. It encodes CASSEPGGRSEKQYF.

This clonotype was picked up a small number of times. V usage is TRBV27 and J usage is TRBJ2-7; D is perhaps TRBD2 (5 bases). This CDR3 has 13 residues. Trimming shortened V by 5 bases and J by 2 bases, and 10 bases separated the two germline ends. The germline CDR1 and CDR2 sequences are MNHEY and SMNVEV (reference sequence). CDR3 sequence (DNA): TGTGCCAGCAGTCTCGGGATTACCTACGAGCAGTACTTC. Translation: CASSLGITYEQYF.